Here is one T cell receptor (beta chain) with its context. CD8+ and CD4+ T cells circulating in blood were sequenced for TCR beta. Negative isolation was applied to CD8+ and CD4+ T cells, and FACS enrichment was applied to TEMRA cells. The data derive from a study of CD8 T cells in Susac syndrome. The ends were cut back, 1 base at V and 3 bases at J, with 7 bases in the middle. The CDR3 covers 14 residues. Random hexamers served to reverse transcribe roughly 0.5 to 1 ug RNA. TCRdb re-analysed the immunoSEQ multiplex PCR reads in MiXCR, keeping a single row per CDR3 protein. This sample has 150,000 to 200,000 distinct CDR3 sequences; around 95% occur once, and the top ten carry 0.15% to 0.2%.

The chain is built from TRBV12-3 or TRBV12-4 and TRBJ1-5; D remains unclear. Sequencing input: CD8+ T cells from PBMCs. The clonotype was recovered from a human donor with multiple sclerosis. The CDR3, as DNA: TGTGCCAGCAGTTTAGGGCAGACCAATCAGCCCCAGCATTTT. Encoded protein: CASSLGQTNQPQHF.